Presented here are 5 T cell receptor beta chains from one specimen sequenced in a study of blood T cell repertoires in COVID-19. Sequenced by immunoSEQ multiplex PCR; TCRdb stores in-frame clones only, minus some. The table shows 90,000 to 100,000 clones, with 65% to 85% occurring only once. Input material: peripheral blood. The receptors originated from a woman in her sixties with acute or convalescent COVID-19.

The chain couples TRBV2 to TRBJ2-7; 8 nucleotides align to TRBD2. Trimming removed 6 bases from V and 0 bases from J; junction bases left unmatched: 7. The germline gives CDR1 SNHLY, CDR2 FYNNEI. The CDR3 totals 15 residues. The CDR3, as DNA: TGTGCCAGCAGCCAACGGGGGGGGAGCTCCTACGAGCAGTACTTC. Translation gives CASSQRGGSSYEQYF.

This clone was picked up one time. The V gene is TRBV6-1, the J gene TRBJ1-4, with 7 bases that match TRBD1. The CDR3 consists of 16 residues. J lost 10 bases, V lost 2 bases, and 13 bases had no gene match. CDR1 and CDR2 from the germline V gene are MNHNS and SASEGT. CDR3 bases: TGTGCCAGCAGTGAAAACAGGAACAGGGGTTTTGTAAAACTGTTTTTT. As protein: CASSENRNRGFVKLFF.

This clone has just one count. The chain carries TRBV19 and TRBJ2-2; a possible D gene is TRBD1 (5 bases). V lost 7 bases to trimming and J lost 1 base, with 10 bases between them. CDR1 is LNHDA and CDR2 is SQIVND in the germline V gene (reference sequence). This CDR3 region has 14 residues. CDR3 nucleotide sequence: TGTGCCAGTACCCCGACAGAGAACACCGGGGAGCTGTTTTTT. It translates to CASTPTENTGELFF.

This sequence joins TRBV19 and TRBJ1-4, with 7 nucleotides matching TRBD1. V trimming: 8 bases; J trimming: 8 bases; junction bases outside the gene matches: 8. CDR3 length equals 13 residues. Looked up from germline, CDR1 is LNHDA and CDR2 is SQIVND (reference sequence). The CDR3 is CASSGTAQEKLFF. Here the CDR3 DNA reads TGTGCCAGTTCCGGGACAGCACAGGAAAAACTGTTTTTT.

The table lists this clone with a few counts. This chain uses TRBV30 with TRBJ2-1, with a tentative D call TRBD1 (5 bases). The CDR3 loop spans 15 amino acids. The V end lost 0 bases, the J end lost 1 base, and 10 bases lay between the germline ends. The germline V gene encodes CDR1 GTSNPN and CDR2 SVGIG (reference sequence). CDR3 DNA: TGTGCCTGGAGTGTAAAGGGGTGGTCCTACAATGAGCAGTTCTTC. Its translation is CAWSVKGWSYNEQFF.